A selection of T cell receptor beta chains follows, all from one sample in a study of shared clonotypes between healthy human individuals. Produced via immunoSEQ multiplex PCR; TCRdb's table is partial and in-frame only. The data contain about 2 million clones, approximately 94% of them seen just once; the ten biggest clones take up under 1.5%. Sequencing input: naive CD8+ T cells sorted from blood. The receptors here all came from a man aged 18 to 35 in good health. Each CDR3 is given with its conserved first and last residue. The D gene is left open where the match is weak. Part of the rows lack a size; the others show once, few, many or a class for expanded clones.

V gene	J gene	D gene	clone size	CDR3 DNA	CDR3 protein
TRBV12-5	TRBJ2-7	TRBD2	-	TGTGCTAGTGGCCCCTCGATCGGGGGGGGATCCTACGAGCAGTACTTC	CASGPSIGGGSYEQYF
TRBV10-3	TRBJ2-7	-	-	TGTGCCATCAGTGGGGACGGGAGCTCCTACGAGCAGTACTTC	CAISGDGSSYEQYF
TRBV4-2	TRBJ2-1	TRBD2	-	TGTGCCAGCAGCTCTCAAGCGGGGGAGGGGAATGAGCAGTTCTTC	CASSSQAGEGNEQFF
TRBV19	TRBJ2-7	TRBD1	-	TGTGCCAGTAGTCCTGGGACAGGAGACTACGAGCAGTACTTC	CASSPGTGDYEQYF
TRBV7-9	TRBJ1-1	-	-	TGTGCCAGCAGCTTCACAGGACCCCCGAACACTGAAGCTTTCTTT	CASSFTGPPNTEAFF
TRBV7-9	TRBJ2-5	TRBD2	-	TGTGCCAGCAGCTTCAGTCCTGTGGGCGGGAGGGGAAAAGAGACCCAGTACTTC	CASSFSPVGGRGKETQYF
TRBV6-6	TRBJ2-1	TRBD1	-	TGTGCCAGCAGTTCGACAGGGTTGAGCAATGAGCAGTTCTTC	CASSSTGLSNEQFF
TRBV27	TRBJ2-3	-	-	TGTGCCAGCAGTTTACTTAGGCAGGGTGGAGATACGCAGTATTTT	CASSLLRQGGDTQYF
TRBV4-1	TRBJ2-1	TRBD2	-	TGCGCCAGCAGCCCCGGGGGGGCCTACAATGAGCAGTTCTTC	CASSPGGAYNEQFF
TRBV11-2	TRBJ2-2	-	-	TGTGCCAGCAGCCCGAGGGGATACGGGGAGCTGTTTTTT	CASSPRGYGELFF
TRBV5-4	TRBJ1-1	-	-	TGTGCCAGCAGTAACAGGAACACTGAAGCTTTCTTT	CASSNRNTEAFF
TRBV5-4	TRBJ1-5	-	-	TGTGCCAGCAGCTCCCGGGAGGGCCCGGATTTT	CASSSREGPDF
TRBV10-1	TRBJ2-2	TRBD2	-	TGCGCCAGCAGTGACCCAGCGGGAGGGACCGGGGAGCTGTTTTTT	CASSDPAGGTGELFF
TRBV27	TRBJ2-3	TRBD2	-	TGTGCCAGCAGCCTATCCGGGGGACTAGCTCTTACTGAAGGGGGCACAGATACGCAGTATTTT	CASSLSGGLALTEGGTDTQYF
TRBV18	TRBJ1-1	-	-	TGTGCCAGCTCACCAAGTGGTGAAGCTTTCTTT	CASSPSGEAFF
TRBV4-1	TRBJ2-2	-	-	TGCGCCAGCAGCCCCCTGAAAGGGGCGCAGACCGGGGAGCTGTTTTTT	CASSPLKGAQTGELFF
TRBV2	TRBJ1-1	-	-	TGTGCCAGCACCGAAGGGGGGGCCGGCACTGAAGCTTTCTTT	CASTEGGAGTEAFF
TRBV7-6	TRBJ2-7	-	once	TGTGCCAGCAGCTTAGGGGACGGGACTCCTTACGAGCAGTACTTC	CASSLGDGTPYEQYF
TRBV12-2	TRBJ2-2	-	-	TGTGCAAGTCGCTTAGCTACACAGGGGGAGGTTACCGGGGAGCTGTTTTTT	CASRLATQGEVTGELFF
TRBV6-5	TRBJ2-5	-	-	TGTGCCAGCAGCGCCGGGACGTACCTTCAAGAGACCCAGTACTTC	CASSAGTYLQETQYF
TRBV4-1	TRBJ2-1	-	-	TGCGCCAGCAGCCTAGAGTTTTCGTACAATGAGCAGTTCTTC	CASSLEFSYNEQFF
TRBV4-1	TRBJ2-7	-	-	TGCGCCAGCAGCCAAGATCATAGGTTGTGGGGGGGGCCCAGAGACGAGCAGTACTTC	CASSQDHRLWGGPRDEQYF
TRBV10-3	TRBJ2-7	-	-	TGTGCCATCAGTGACAGGAATCCCTACGAGCAGTACTTC	CAISDRNPYEQYF
TRBV27	TRBJ2-1	-	once	TGTGCCAGCAGCCCCGGCTCCTACAATGAGCAGTTCTTC	CASSPGSYNEQFF
TRBV5-1	TRBJ2-7	TRBD1	-	TGCGCCAGCAGCCCGGGACAGGGCCTGTACGAGCAGTACTTC	CASSPGQGLYEQYF
TRBV9	TRBJ2-4	TRBD1	-	TGTGCCAGCAGCGCAGGGGGAAACATTCAGTACTTC	CASSAGGNIQYF
TRBV11-2	TRBJ2-7	-	-	TGTGCCAGCAGCTTAGTACGGGACTACGAGCAGTACTTC	CASSLVRDYEQYF
TRBV13	TRBJ2-1	TRBD2	-	TGTGCCAGCAGCTTAGCTGGCGGGAGCCTAGTCAATGAGCAGTTCTTC	CASSLAGGSLVNEQFF
TRBV2	TRBJ2-3	-	-	TGTGCCAGCAGTGAAGGGTCCTGGCCAGATACGCAGTATTTT	CASSEGSWPDTQYF
TRBV9	TRBJ2-3	-	-	TGTGCCAGCAGCGTCTGGGACTTCTTCACAGATACGCAGTATTTT	CASSVWDFFTDTQYF
TRBV10-2	TRBJ2-7	TRBD1	once	TGCGCCAGCAGTGATATCTCCTCGGACAGGGCTCCCTACGAGCAGTACTTC	CASSDISSDRAPYEQYF
TRBV7-9	TRBJ2-5	TRBD2	-	TGTGCCAGCAGCTTAGGACCAGCGGGGTACCAAGAGACCCAGTACTTC	CASSLGPAGYQETQYF
TRBV4-3	TRBJ2-7	-	once	TGCGCCAGCAGCCAAGAGCGTCAGGGCAGTTACGAGCAGTACTTC	CASSQERQGSYEQYF
TRBV27	TRBJ1-1	TRBD1	-	TGTGCCAGCAGTCCCCAGACAGGGGTGACTGAAGCTTTCTTT	CASSPQTGVTEAFF
TRBV4-1	TRBJ1-4	TRBD1	-	TGCGCCAGCAGCCAGGGAGATTCAGGGGGGGGAGAACTGTTTTTT	CASSQGDSGGGELFF
TRBV7-9	TRBJ1-1	-	-	TGTGCCAGCAGCCCGGGGGGGCGGAATCTGAACACTGAAGCTTTCTTT	CASSPGGRNLNTEAFF
TRBV7-8	TRBJ2-1	TRBD2	-	TGTGCCAGCAGCTTAGGGCAACTAGCGGTTCAAAGCTCCTACAATGAGCAGTTCTTC	CASSLGQLAVQSSYNEQFF
TRBV9	TRBJ2-2	-	-	TGTGCCAGCAGCGCCTTCCGGGACTACACCGGGGAGCTGTTTTTT	CASSAFRDYTGELFF
TRBV7-9	TRBJ2-5	-	-	TGTGCCAGCAGCTTCCCAGGCCGGGAAGAGACCCAGTACTTC	CASSFPGREETQYF
TRBV19	TRBJ2-5	-	-	TGTGCCAGTAGTATAGGAGTCCTTGCCGAGACCCAGTACTTC	CASSIGVLAETQYF
TRBV9	TRBJ2-5	TRBD1	-	TGTGCCAGCAGCGTAGAATGGCAGGGGGACACGAAGACCCAGTACTTC	CASSVEWQGDTKTQYF